These T cell receptor beta chains were read from a single sample in a study of response to subunit inactivated influenza vaccine. Via MiXCR, TCRdb re-called the RT-PCR reads, giving one row per CDR3 protein. Here the sample spans about 540,000 distinct CDR3 sequences, roughly 25% being singletons. This sample was shared with a second study, whose subject was T cells expressing NK-cell markers.

The input for sequencing was CD4+ T cells sorted from PBMCs, taken less than 13 days after vaccination. Receptor source: a man aged 50-60 years who received an inactivated influenza vaccine. The CDR3 runs from the conserved cysteine through the conserved F or W. The order of the fields is V gene, J gene, clone size, D gene, CDR3 protein, CDR3 DNA. A D gene is named only where the DNA matches it firmly. Some rows have no size entry. The others give once, few or many, or a class for an expanded clone.

v_gene: TRBV6-2/TRBV6-3
j_gene: TRBJ2-7
abundance: .
d_gene: TRBD1
CDR3aa: CASSYRGQGASEQYF
CDR3nt: TGTGCCAGCAGTTACAGGGGACAGGGGGCGTCCGAGCAGTACTTC

v_gene: TRBV25-1
j_gene: TRBJ2-5
abundance: .
d_gene: TRBD1
CDR3aa: CASTRQGARETQYF
CDR3nt: TGTGCCAGCACTCGACAGGGGGCGAGAGAGACCCAGTACTTC

v_gene: TRBV7-2
j_gene: TRBJ2-2
abundance: few
d_gene: .
CDR3aa: CASSLVGVRTTGELFF
CDR3nt: TGTGCCAGCAGCTTAGTAGGTGTCAGAACCACCGGGGAGCTGTTTTTT

v_gene: TRBV7-9
j_gene: TRBJ1-1
abundance: .
d_gene: .
CDR3aa: CASTDRMMNTEAFF
CDR3nt: TGTGCCAGCACGGACAGAATGATGAACACTGAAGCTTTCTTT

v_gene: TRBV20-1
j_gene: TRBJ2-7
abundance: .
d_gene: .
CDR3aa: CSARAFTGFYEQYF
CDR3nt: TGCAGTGCTAGAGCCTTCACAGGTTTCTACGAGCAGTACTTC

v_gene: TRBV23-1
j_gene: TRBJ1-5
abundance: few
d_gene: .
CDR3aa: CASSQFKNSNQPQHF
CDR3nt: TGCGCCAGCAGTCAATTCAAAAATAGCAATCAGCCCCAGCATTTT

v_gene: TRBV6-1
j_gene: TRBJ1-1
abundance: .
d_gene: .
CDR3aa: CASSVGGVNTEAFF
CDR3nt: TGTGCCAGCAGTGTGGGGGGCGTGAACACTGAAGCTTTCTTT

v_gene: TRBV7-9
j_gene: TRBJ1-1
abundance: .
d_gene: TRBD1
CDR3aa: CASSRGQPGNTEAFF
CDR3nt: TGTGCCAGCAGCAGGGGACAGCCAGGTAACACTGAAGCTTTCTTT

v_gene: TRBV6-2/TRBV6-3
j_gene: TRBJ2-1
abundance: few
d_gene: TRBD1
CDR3aa: CASSYPPGTGAVDEQFF
CDR3nt: TGTGCCAGCAGTTACCCCCCCGGGACAGGGGCGGTAGATGAGCAGTTCTTC

v_gene: TRBV20-1
j_gene: TRBJ2-2
abundance: few
d_gene: .
CDR3aa: CSARDYLRTNTGELFF
CDR3nt: TGCAGTGCTAGAGATTACTTACGGACGAACACCGGGGAGCTGTTTTTT

v_gene: TRBV6-1
j_gene: TRBJ1-2
abundance: many
d_gene: .
CDR3aa: CASSLRAALRGYTF
CDR3nt: TGTGCCAGCAGCCTCAGGGCCGCCTTAAGGGGCTACACCTTC

v_gene: TRBV5-1
j_gene: TRBJ2-1
abundance: .
d_gene: TRBD2
CDR3aa: CASGGRLAGKYNEQFF
CDR3nt: TGCGCCAGCGGCGGCAGACTAGCGGGAAAATACAATGAGCAGTTCTTC

v_gene: TRBV6-1
j_gene: TRBJ2-2
abundance: .
d_gene: TRBD1
CDR3aa: CASNGQANTGELFF
CDR3nt: TGTGCCAGCAACGGACAGGCGAACACCGGGGAGCTGTTTTTT

v_gene: TRBV10-3
j_gene: TRBJ2-5
abundance: few
d_gene: TRBD1
CDR3aa: CAISRQGEETQYF
CDR3nt: TGTGCCATCAGCCGACAGGGAGAGGAGACCCAGTACTTC

v_gene: TRBV6-2/TRBV6-3
j_gene: TRBJ2-4
abundance: few
d_gene: .
CDR3aa: CASSNSQLAKNIQYF
CDR3nt: TGTGCCAGCAGTAACTCTCAACTAGCCAAAAACATTCAGTACTTC

v_gene: TRBV7-9
j_gene: TRBJ2-1
abundance: few
d_gene: .
CDR3aa: CASSFSQDEQSFF
CDR3nt: TGTGCCAGCAGCTTTTCTCAGGATGAGCAGTCGTTCTTC

v_gene: TRBV5-5
j_gene: TRBJ1-2
abundance: .
d_gene: TRBD1
CDR3aa: CASSLAGQTSYGYTF
CDR3nt: TGTGCCAGCAGCTTGGCGGGACAGACTTCCTATGGCTACACCTTC

v_gene: TRBV7-2
j_gene: TRBJ2-5
abundance: few
d_gene: .
CDR3aa: CASSSDDNFGAPHF
CDR3nt: TGTGCCAGCAGCTCCGACGATAACTTCGGGGCCCCCCACTTC

v_gene: TRBV12-3/TRBV12-4
j_gene: TRBJ1-5
abundance: .
d_gene: .
CDR3aa: CASSLEEANNQPQHF
CDR3nt: TGTGCCAGCAGTTTAGAGGAAGCTAACAATCAGCCCCAGCATTTT

v_gene: TRBV28
j_gene: TRBJ2-7
abundance: .
d_gene: .
CDR3aa: CASSTEGYIYEQYF
CDR3nt: TGTGCCAGCAGCACGGAGGGTTACATCTACGAGCAGTACTTC

v_gene: TRBV5-5
j_gene: TRBJ1-3
abundance: few
d_gene: .
CDR3aa: CASSLVDSKHGNTIYF
CDR3nt: TGTGCCAGCAGCTTGGTAGACAGTAAGCATGGAAACACCATATATTTT

v_gene: TRBV7-9
j_gene: TRBJ2-1
abundance: few
d_gene: TRBD2
CDR3aa: CASSLTSGGANNEQFF
CDR3nt: TGTGCCAGCAGCCTTACTAGCGGGGGAGCTAACAATGAGCAGTTCTTC

v_gene: TRBV7-2
j_gene: TRBJ2-3
abundance: .
d_gene: .
CDR3aa: CASSLQGGDTQYF
CDR3nt: TGTGCCAGCAGCTTACAGGGTGGAGATACGCAGTATTTT

v_gene: TRBV20-1
j_gene: TRBJ2-7
abundance: .
d_gene: TRBD2
CDR3aa: CSIITTGLAEDEQYF
CDR3nt: TGCAGTATAATTACCACGGGACTAGCTGAAGACGAGCAGTACTTC

v_gene: TRBV12-3/TRBV12-4
j_gene: TRBJ2-7
abundance: few
d_gene: TRBD1
CDR3aa: CASRVGQGEFYEQYF
CDR3nt: TGTGCCAGCAGAGTGGGACAGGGTGAATTCTACGAGCAGTACTTC